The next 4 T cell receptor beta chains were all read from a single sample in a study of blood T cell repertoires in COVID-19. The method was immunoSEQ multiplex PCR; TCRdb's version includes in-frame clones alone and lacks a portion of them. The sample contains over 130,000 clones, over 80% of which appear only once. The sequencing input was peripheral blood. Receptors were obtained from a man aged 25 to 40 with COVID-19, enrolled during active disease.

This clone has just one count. The DNA for the CDR3 is TGCGCCAGCAGCTTCGGAGGGGCGAACTATGGCTACACCTTC. This sequence encodes CASSFGGANYGYTF. J is TRBJ1-2 and V is TRBV5-1, with D possibly being TRBD1 (5 bases). Germline V gene sequence: CDR1 SGHRS, CDR2 YFSETQ. V lost 2 bases to trimming and J lost 2 bases, with 10 bases between them. The CDR3 sequence is 14 residues long.

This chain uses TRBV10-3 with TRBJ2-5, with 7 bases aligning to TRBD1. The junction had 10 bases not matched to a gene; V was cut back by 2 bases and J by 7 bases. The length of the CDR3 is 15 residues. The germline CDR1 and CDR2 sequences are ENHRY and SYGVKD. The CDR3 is CAISERDRSRGTQYF. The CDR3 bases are TGTGCCATCAGTGAGCGGGACAGATCCCGAGGGACCCAGTACTTC.

The CDR3 nucleotides are TGTGCCAGCAGCTTTCAATCGTCGGGATTTAGTCCGAACACCGGGGAGCTGTTTTTT. Its translation is CASSFQSSGFSPNTGELFF. The chain links TRBV11-3 to TRBJ2-2, with TRBD2 as a possible D gene (5 bases). V lost 3 bases and J lost 0, with 20 bases in between. Germline CDR1 reads SGHNT; CDR2 reads YENEEA. The CDR3 has 19 amino acids.

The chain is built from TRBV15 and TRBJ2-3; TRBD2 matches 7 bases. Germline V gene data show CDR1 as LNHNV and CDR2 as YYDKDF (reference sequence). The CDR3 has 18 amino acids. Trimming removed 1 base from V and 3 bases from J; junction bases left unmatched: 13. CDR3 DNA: TGTGCCACCAGCAGAGGGCCCCTTGCGGGAGTGAGGACAGATACGCAGTATTTT. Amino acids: CATSRGPLAGVRTDTQYF. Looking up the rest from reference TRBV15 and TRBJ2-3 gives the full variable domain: DAMVIQNPRYQVTQFGKPVTLSCSQTLNHNVMYWYQQKSSQAPKLLFHYYDKDFNNEADTPDNFQSRRPNTSFCFLDIRSPGLGDTAMYLCATSRGPLAGVRTDTQYFGPGTRLTVL.